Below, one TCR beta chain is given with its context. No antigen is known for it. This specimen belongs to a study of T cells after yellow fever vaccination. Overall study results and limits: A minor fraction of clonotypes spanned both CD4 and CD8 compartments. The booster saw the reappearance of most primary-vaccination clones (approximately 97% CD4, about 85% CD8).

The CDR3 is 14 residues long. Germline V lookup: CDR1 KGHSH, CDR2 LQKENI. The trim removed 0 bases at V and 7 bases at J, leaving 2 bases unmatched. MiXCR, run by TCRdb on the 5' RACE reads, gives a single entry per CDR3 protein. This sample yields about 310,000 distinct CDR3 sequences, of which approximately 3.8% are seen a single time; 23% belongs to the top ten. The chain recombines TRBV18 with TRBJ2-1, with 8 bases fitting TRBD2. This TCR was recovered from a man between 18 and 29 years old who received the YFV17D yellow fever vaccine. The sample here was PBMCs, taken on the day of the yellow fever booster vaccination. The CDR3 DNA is TGTGCCAGCTCACCACCGGGACTAGTAAATGAGCAGTTCTTC. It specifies CASSPPGLVNEQFF.